This is a list of T cell receptor beta chains from one sample in a study of CD8 T cells in ankylosing spondylitis. MiXCR was run by TCRdb on the 5' RACE reads, yielding one entry per CDR3 protein. The sample consists of about 240,000 distinct CDR3 sequences, around 9.1% of them appearing once. The source material was blood, either unsorted or a sorted T cell fraction (not recorded which). Receptors originate from a male donor with ankylosing spondylitis or in good health (not recorded which). CDR3s include the opening cysteine and the closing phenylalanine or tryptophan. The order of the fields is J gene, V gene, clone size, D gene, CDR3 DNA, CDR3 protein. D genes are given only for firm matches. Part of the rows lack a size; the others show once, few, many or a class for expanded clones.

>TRBJ1-5|TRBV7-9|-|TRBD1
TGTGCCAGCAGCTTGGGTACAGGGGGCTATCGCAATCAGCCCCAGCATTTT
CASSLGTGGYRNQPQHF
>TRBJ1-2|TRBV12-3/TRBV12-4|many|-
TGTGCCAGCAGCCCCCCAGGGGCGTTAAGAAACTATGGCTACACCTTC
CASSPPGALRNYGYTF
>TRBJ1-5|TRBV7-9|many|-
TGTGCCAGCAGCTTAGCCGGGGTCAATCAGCCCCAGCATTTT
CASSLAGVNQPQHF
>TRBJ1-1|TRBV10-3|many|-
TGTGCCATCAGTGAGCAGGGGCTGGGTATTAACACTGAAGCTTTCTTT
CAISEQGLGINTEAFF
>TRBJ2-2|TRBV30|-|-
TGTGCCTGGAGTACAGCGCCCCGGGCCGGGGAGCTGTTTTTT
CAWSTAPRAGELFF
>TRBJ1-1|TRBV20-1|many|-
TGCAGTGCTAGAGATCCGATGAACACTGAAGCTTTCTTT
CSARDPMNTEAFF
>TRBJ1-3|TRBV20-1|-|TRBD1
TGCAGTGCTAGAGGATACAGGGGCTCTGGAAACACCATATATTTT
CSARGYRGSGNTIYF
>TRBJ2-5|TRBV7-9|few|TRBD2
TGTGCCAGCAGTCCTCGGACTAGCTGGGAGACCCAGTACTTC
CASSPRTSWETQYF
>TRBJ2-1|TRBV7-2|few|-
TGTGCCAGCAGCTTACGGAGGTGGGGCGGGCAGTTCTTC
CASSLRRWGGQFF
>TRBJ1-3|TRBV5-6|few|TRBD1
TGTGCCAGCAGCCCGGGTGGGGACAGGCTCGTGGGAAACACCATATATTTT
CASSPGGDRLVGNTIYF
>TRBJ2-5|TRBV12-3/TRBV12-4|many|TRBD2
TGTGCCAGCAGTTTAAGGGGACTAGCGGATCAAGAGACCCAGTACTTC
CASSLRGLADQETQYF
>TRBJ2-3|TRBV29-1|many|-
TGCAGCGCTGGACTGTACAGCACAGATACGCAGTATTTT
CSAGLYSTDTQYF
>TRBJ1-5|TRBV7-8|few|TRBD1
TGTGCCAGCAGCCCCACCCAGGGGGATCAGCCCCAGCATTTT
CASSPTQGDQPQHF
>TRBJ2-1|TRBV12-3/TRBV12-4|many|-
TGTGCCAGCAGTTTAAGGAGCGCGCCGGCCAATGAGCAGTTCTTC
CASSLRSAPANEQFF
>TRBJ2-3|TRBV7-6|many|-
TGTGCCAGCAGTGCCCGGAGCCTCACAGATACGCAGTATTTT
CASSARSLTDTQYF
>TRBJ2-1|TRBV3-1|many|-
TGTGCCAGCAGCCGTAGCAACAATGAGCAGTTCTTC
CASSRSNNEQFF
>TRBJ1-1|TRBV4-3|many|-
TGCGCCAGCAGCCAAGATTTGCGAAACACTGAAGCTTTCTTT
CASSQDLRNTEAFF
>TRBJ1-6|TRBV5-1|many|-
TGCGCCAGCAGGGACAGTAATTCACCCCTCCACTTT
CASRDSNSPLHF
>TRBJ1-5|TRBV18|many|-
TGTGCCAGCTCACCACGGAATCAGCCCCAGCATTTT
CASSPRNQPQHF
>TRBJ1-2|TRBV29-1|many|TRBD1
TGCAGCGTCCCACTCCGGGACAGGGGAAGCGGCTACACCTTC
CSVPLRDRGSGYTF
>TRBJ2-3|TRBV4-2|few|-
TGTGCCAGCAGCCCCAGCAGGGATACGCAGTATTTT
CASSPSRDTQYF
>TRBJ2-3|TRBV20-1|many|-
TGCAGTGCCGGCCTAGGGTCGGATACGCAGTATTTT
CSAGLGSDTQYF
>TRBJ2-6|TRBV6-5|many|-
TGTGCCAGCAGTTACGGACCCGGGGAGCCCAATTCTGGGGCCAACGTCCTGACTTTC
CASSYGPGEPNSGANVLTF
>TRBJ2-3|TRBV3-1|-|-
TGTGCCATCAGTTTAGATCCAGACGGTCGTTGGGGGCTAACAGATACGCAGTATTTT
CAISLDPDGRWGLTDTQYF
>TRBJ1-3|TRBV3-1|many|TRBD1
TGTGCCAGCAGCCTCGGGACAGGGGGCCTCTATAGCTCTGGAAACACCATATATTTT
CASSLGTGGLYSSGNTIYF
>TRBJ2-5|TRBV20-1|-|-
TGCAGTGCTAGAGATCTGGCGGTAGGGGAGACCCAGTACTTC
CSARDLAVGETQYF
>TRBJ1-2|TRBV29-1|many|TRBD1
TGCAGCGCAGCTTACCAGGGGGCGCGTGGCTACACCTTC
CSAAYQGARGYTF
>TRBJ1-1|TRBV4-3|many|-
TGCGCCAGCAGCGCCTCCGGGACGTGGGGTAACACTGAAGCTTTCTTT
CASSASGTWGNTEAFF
>TRBJ2-7|TRBV20-1|-|-
TGCAGTGCTAGGGACAGTAACTCCTACGAGCAGTACTTC
CSARDSNSYEQYF
>TRBJ1-1|TRBV14|many|-
TGTGCCAGCAGCCTTACCACTGGGACTGAAGCTTTCTTT
CASSLTTGTEAFF
>TRBJ2-1|TRBV4-3|few|TRBD2
TGCGCCAGCAGCCCAGCTAGCGGGGGGACCTACAATGAGCAGTTCTTC
CASSPASGGTYNEQFF
>TRBJ2-3|TRBV15|many|TRBD2
TGTGCCACCAGCAGAAGACTAGCGCATAGCACAGATACGCAGTATTTT
CATSRRLAHSTDTQYF
>TRBJ1-1|TRBV29-1|many|-
TGCAGCGTCGGGCCTGGTGGGACTGAAGCTTTCTTT
CSVGPGGTEAFF
>TRBJ1-5|TRBV29-1|many|-
TGCAGCGTTGCCTCAGGTAGCAATCAGCCCCAGCATTTT
CSVASGSNQPQHF
>TRBJ1-6|TRBV6-1|many|-
TGTGCCAGCATGCCCCAGTATAATTCACCCCTCCACTTT
CASMPQYNSPLHF
>TRBJ2-1|TRBV5-1|-|-
TGCGCCAGCAGCTTGAGGGGGGCAGACTTAGCTCTCGCCTACAATGAGCAGTTCTTC
CASSLRGADLALAYNEQFF
>TRBJ1-1|TRBV20-1|many|-
TGCAGTGCTAGAGAACTGGGACCGAACACTGAAGCTTTCTTT
CSARELGPNTEAFF
>TRBJ1-1|TRBV20-1|many|-
TGCAGTGCTACTCAGGGCCTAGGGGCTGAAGCTTTCTTT
CSATQGLGAEAFF
>TRBJ2-2|TRBV9|many|-
TGTGCCAGCAGCGTAGCCGGACAGCCGAACACCGGGGAGCTGTTTTTT
CASSVAGQPNTGELFF
>TRBJ2-7|TRBV19|-|-
TGTGCCAGTAGTCCCCAGGATTGGGGGGCGAACTCCTACGAGCAGTACTTC
CASSPQDWGANSYEQYF
>TRBJ1-4|TRBV4-1|many|-
TGCGCCAGCAGCCAAGCAGGGGCCTTGGACGCAACTAATGAAAAACTGTTTTTT
CASSQAGALDATNEKLFF
>TRBJ2-1|TRBV30|many|-
TGTGCCTGGACCGCAGGGAACGGGGAGTTCTTC
CAWTAGNGEFF
>TRBJ2-7|TRBV5-1|few|TRBD1
TGCGCCAGCAGCGAGATGACAGGGGGCTACGAGCAGTACTTC
CASSEMTGGYEQYF
>TRBJ1-5|TRBV20-1|many|TRBD1
TGCAGTGCTACAACAGGGGGGAGCAATCAGCCCCAGCATTTT
CSATTGGSNQPQHF
>TRBJ2-5|TRBV20-1|many|TRBD2
TGCAGTGCTAGAGCCATCAACGGGCGGGGGATGGGCCAAGAGACCCAGTACTTC
CSARAINGRGMGQETQYF
>TRBJ2-2|TRBV11-2|-|-
TGTGCCAGCAGCCCTTCTTTGACCAGGGGCGGGGAGCTGTTTTTT
CASSPSLTRGGELFF
>TRBJ2-2|TRBV5-4|many|TRBD2
TGTGCCAGCAGCTTTTCCGGGACTAGGGGCACCGGGGAGCTGTTTTTT
CASSFSGTRGTGELFF
>TRBJ1-1|TRBV20-1|many|-
TGCAGTGCTATGATGAACACTGAAGCTTTCTTT
CSAMMNTEAFF